The present TCR beta chain was sequenced within a study of CD8 T cells in ankylosing spondylitis. For this clonotype: Lacking the conserved final phenylalanine or tryptophan, this CDR3 likely reflects a read error.

TCRdb analysed the 5' RACE reads with MiXCR anew, one entry per CDR3 protein. The sample yields about 340,000 distinct CDR3 sequences, approximately 15% seen once. Germline-derived CDR1 and CDR2 are SGHRS and YFSETQ. Trimming took off 3 bases at V and 5 bases at J, with 15 bases between the two ends. This CDR3 contains 14 residues. The V gene is TRBV5-1, the J gene TRBJ2-7; D possibly uses TRBD1 or TRBD2 (6 bases each). Sequences were obtained from blood, either unsorted or a sorted T cell fraction (not recorded which). The origin of this receptor is a male donor with ankylosing spondylitis or in good health (not recorded which). The chain's CDR3 is CASSSGGGTDEQYS. For the CDR3, the DNA is TGCGCCAGCAGCTCTGGGGGCGGGACGGACGAGCAGTACTCC.